This TCR beta chain appears in the sequencing data of a study of blood T cell repertoires in COVID-19. Per the study methods: Researchers report that nucleated cell counts were estimated from reference gene primer amplification. Profiled with immunoSEQ multiplex PCR; TCRdb holds only in-frame clones, not every one. V, J and clone size are taken as reported in that table, and D and trimming were inferred from the DNA itself. Of 250,000 to 300,000 clones in the sample, around 84% were seen once. Participants, about 18 to 90 years old, spanned around 25 US areas. Germline CDR1 and CDR2: MNHEY and SVGAGI. V lost 2 bases, J lost 5 bases, and 12 bases lay in between. CDR3 length: 14 amino acids.

The chain recombines TRBV6-5 with TRBJ1-1; D gene uncertain. This sequence was found in a woman between 45 and 65 years old who had been exposed to COVID-19. The material sequenced was PBMCs or T cells enriched from blood (not recorded which). CDR3 in amino acids: CASSYMGSGTEAFF. For the CDR3, the DNA is TGTGCCAGCAGTTACATGGGCAGTGGGACTGAAGCTTTCTTT.